The rows below give T cell receptor beta chains drawn from one sample of a study of CD4 and CD8 cells across lung adenocarcinoma regions. TCRdb called the PCR reads again in MiXCR, with one record for every CDR3 protein. Here the sample spans about 19,000 distinct CDR3 sequences, approximately 50% being singletons. The specimen sequenced was CD8+ T cells from the center of a lung tumor. The receptors shown here come from a female donor with lung adenocarcinoma. The CD4 and CD8 labels of this study may be unreliable. The conserved cysteine and the conserved F or W are not part of the CDR3 here. The order of the fields is V gene, D gene, J gene, CDR3 length, CDR3 protein. D genes are given only for firm matches.

TRBV10-1,-,TRBJ2-3,12,ASSESTLGDTQY
TRBV6-1,TRBD2,-,13,ASAPGGWREDTQY
TRBV27,-,-,13,ASRQRVGVKETQY
TRBV27,-,TRBJ2-3,9,ASSSTDTQY
TRBV6-1,-,-,12,AGDGGGGQDTQY
TRBV27,-,TRBJ2-3,11,AGRWFVDNVQY
TRBV10-1,TRBD1,TRBJ2-4,11,ASSGSSGGIQY
TRBV6-1,TRBD2,TRBJ2-1,13,ASSVASGGAAEQF
TRBV6-1,-,-,11,ASSESRPYEQY
TRBV10-1,-,TRBJ2-3,13,ASSESVRDTDTQY
TRBV27,-,-,12,ASSRARSGYEQY
TRBV6-1,-,TRBJ2-2,10,ASTAGYGELF
TRBV7-2,TRBD2,-,9,ASSKRGAQY
TRBV6-5,-,TRBJ2-1,9,ASSSQNEQF
TRBV10-1,-,TRBJ2-3,12,ASRGGPNQETQY
TRBV6-1,TRBD2,TRBJ2-3,11,ASRSGGTDTQY
TRBV6-1,TRBD1,TRBJ2-4,14,ACGPHGDRDQEIQY
TRBV11-3,TRBD2,TRBJ2-3,15,ASQLGTSGRSTDTQY
TRBV27,-,TRBJ2-3,11,ATARTAKDTQY
TRBV27,-,TRBJ2-5,11,GSRGRDQDTQY
TRBV6-4,-,TRBJ2-3,11,ASRDSSTETQF
TRBV28,-,TRBJ1-2,13,ASRIVGTTNYGYT
TRBV30,-,TRBJ2-3,12,AWSSGDLTDTQY
TRBV10-3,-,-,12,AAKGGRHQEIQY
TRBV10-1,-,TRBJ2-4,11,ASRQRAKDTQY
TRBV28,TRBD1,-,12,ASRTGGRAYEQY
TRBV3-1,-,TRBJ2-5,12,ASSQADTKETQY
TRBV7-2,-,TRBJ2-1,11,ASSFRRAGAQF
TRBV19,TRBD1,TRBJ2-2,12,ASNRGGNTGELF
TRBV6-1,-,TRBJ1-2,13,ASSEAMWGTGDYT
TRBV6-4,TRBD2,TRBJ2-3,17,ASSLTAASGGSGTDTQY
TRBV14,-,TRBJ2-6,13,ASSRQAQRANVLT
TRBV7-2,-,TRBJ2-3,13,ARGPQGVSTDTQY
TRBV6-1,-,TRBJ2-5,12,ASSEPAFQETQY
TRBV30,TRBD1,TRBJ2-1,11,AWTSETGVEQF
TRBV4-1,TRBD2,TRBJ2-5,15,ASSVPLLAGVSETQY
TRBV6-1,-,TRBJ2-1,13,ASSDGAVRGWAQF
TRBV12-3/TRBV12-4,-,TRBJ2-4,16,ASSNRGTGLCATDTQY
TRBV6-1,-,TRBJ1-6,11,ASRGQGESPLH
TRBV6-1,-,TRBJ1-6,12,ASRQGRDNSPLH
TRBV6-1,TRBD1,-,12,ASSLRQGVYEQY
TRBV20-1,-,-,11,SASPGFQETQY
TRBV10-3,TRBD2,-,10,AGRGSEDMQY
TRBV4-3,-,TRBJ2-3,13,ASSQDGKEGETQY